This record looks at one TCR beta chain sequence and its context. The antigen is unknown. This CDR3 has 15 residues. Per the germline V gene, CDR1 is SGDLS and CDR2 is YYNGEE. J lost 4 bases, V lost 0 bases, and 7 bases had no gene match. The time point here: week 47, end of study. The study gave 300 ug of mutant IDH1 20-mer peptide per vaccine dose, with topical imiquimod. The patients were given eight vaccinations, one each in weeks 1, 3, 5, 7, 11, 15, 19 and 23. The donors had new WHO grade 3 or 4 astrocytomas; these were IDH1-mutant and ATRX-lost. This sample was taken from a study of a mutant IDH1 vaccine in newly diagnosed glioma. Study summary: First vaccine doses came 4-6 weeks after radiotherapy alone, or with temozolomide cycles. Before enrollment, the patients had been treated with radiotherapy alone, temozolomide alone, or both together. Most of them had received both.

The repertoire was sequenced with immunoSEQ multiplex PCR; TCRdb's copy has only in-frame clones and lacks some. Of 75,000 to 95,000 clones listed, under 90% were seen once; the top ten hold over 0.7%. This specimen was PBMCs, taken from a glioma patient whose treatment included an IDH1 peptide vaccine. The origin of this receptor is a woman aged 50 to 65 with glioma. The chain has TRBV9 and TRBJ2-7; 7 nucleotides agree with TRBD1. The CDR3: CASSVAAGTAYEQYF. In nucleotides, the CDR3 is TGTGCCAGCAGCGTAGCGGCCGGGACAGCTTACGAGCAGTACTTC.